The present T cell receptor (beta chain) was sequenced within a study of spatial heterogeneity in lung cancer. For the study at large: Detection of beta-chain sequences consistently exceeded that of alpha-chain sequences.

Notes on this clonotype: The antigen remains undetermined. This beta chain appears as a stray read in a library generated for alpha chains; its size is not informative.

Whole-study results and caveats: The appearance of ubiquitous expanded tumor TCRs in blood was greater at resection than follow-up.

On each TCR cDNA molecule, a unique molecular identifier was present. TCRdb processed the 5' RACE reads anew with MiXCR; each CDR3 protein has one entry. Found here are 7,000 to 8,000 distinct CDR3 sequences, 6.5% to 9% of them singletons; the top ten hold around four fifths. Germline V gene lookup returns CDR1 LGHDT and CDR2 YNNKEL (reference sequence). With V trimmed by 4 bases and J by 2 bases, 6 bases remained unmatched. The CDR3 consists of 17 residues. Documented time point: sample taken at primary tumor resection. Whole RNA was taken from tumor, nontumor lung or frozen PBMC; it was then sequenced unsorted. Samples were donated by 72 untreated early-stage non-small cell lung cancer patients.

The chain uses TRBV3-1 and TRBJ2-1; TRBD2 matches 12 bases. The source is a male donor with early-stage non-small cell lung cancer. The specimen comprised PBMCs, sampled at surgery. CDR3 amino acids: CASSPTSGGPTYNEQFF. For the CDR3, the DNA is TGTGCCAGCAGCCCCACTAGCGGGGGGCCTACCTACAATGAGCAGTTCTTC.